This T cell receptor beta chain was found in a study of blood T cell repertoires in COVID-19. Study details: T cells, B-cell-depleted T cells, or PBMCs supplied cDNA or gDNA.

Source study methods: Estimates of nucleated cell counts were drawn from the amplification of reference gene primers. Assay: immunoSEQ multiplex PCR; the TCRdb copy retains only in-frame clones and omits some. D and trimming were read from the DNA, whereas the V and J calls and clone size are those reported in that table. The sample consists of some 460,000 clones, 85% to 90% of them appearing once. Trimming removed 5 bases from V and 8 bases from J, with 12 bases in between. This CDR3 contains 13 residues. Sequenced sample: peripheral blood. The TCR comes from a woman in her 30s with acute or convalescent COVID-19. The chain is built from TRBV12-3 or TRBV12-4 and TRBJ1-4; D uncertain. CDR3: CASSSRGGEKLFF. The CDR3 coding sequence is TGTGCCAGCAGTAGCCGCGGTGGCGAAAAACTGTTTTTT.